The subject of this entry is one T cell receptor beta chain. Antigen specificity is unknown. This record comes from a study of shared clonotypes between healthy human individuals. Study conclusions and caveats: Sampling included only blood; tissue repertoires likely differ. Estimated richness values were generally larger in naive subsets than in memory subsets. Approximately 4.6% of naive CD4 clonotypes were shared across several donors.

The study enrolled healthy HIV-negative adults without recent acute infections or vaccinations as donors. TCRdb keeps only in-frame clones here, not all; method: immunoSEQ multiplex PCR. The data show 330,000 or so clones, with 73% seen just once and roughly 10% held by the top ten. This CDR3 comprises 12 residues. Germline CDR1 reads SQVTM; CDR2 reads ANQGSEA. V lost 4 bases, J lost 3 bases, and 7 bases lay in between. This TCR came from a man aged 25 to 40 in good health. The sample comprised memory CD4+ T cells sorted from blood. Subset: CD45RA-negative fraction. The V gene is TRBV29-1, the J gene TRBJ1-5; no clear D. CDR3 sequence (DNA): TGCAGCGTTGGGAGCTACAATCAGCCCCAGCATTTT. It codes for CSVGSYNQPQHF. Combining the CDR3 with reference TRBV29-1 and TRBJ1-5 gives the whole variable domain SAVISQKPSRDICQRGTSLTIQCQVDSQVTMMFWYRQQPGQSLTLIATANQGSEATYESGFVIDKFPISRPNLTFSTLTVSNMSPEDSSIYLCSVGSYNQPQHFGDGTRLSIL.